A selection of T cell receptor beta chains follows, all from one sample in a study of shared clonotypes between healthy human individuals. Clones were sequenced by immunoSEQ multiplex PCR, and TCRdb holds only the in-frame ones, with some missing. The sample lists about 1.9 million clones; about 94% were seen once. The source material was naive CD8+ T cells from PBMCs. The receptors here all came from a man aged 18 to 30 in good health. Some clones in this sample may be carry-over from other donors' samples. The CDR3 runs from the conserved cysteine through the conserved F or W. D genes are given only for firm matches. Size is omitted from some rows. Given values are once, few, many or a class for expanded clones.

size	V	D	J	CDR3	DNA
NA	TRBV18	NA	TRBJ2-7	CASSPGPSYEQYF	TGTGCCAGCTCACCGGGGCCCTCCTACGAGCAGTACTTC
NA	TRBV4-2	NA	TRBJ2-1	CASSQPGGAGVHNEQFF	TGTGCCAGCAGCCAACCTGGGGGGGCAGGGGTCCACAATGAGCAGTTCTTC
NA	TRBV7-9	NA	TRBJ2-1	CASSSGQTSYNEQFF	TGTGCCAGCAGCTCAGGCCAAACTAGCTACAATGAGCAGTTCTTC
NA	TRBV27	TRBD2	TRBJ2-1	CASSSPLAEVYNEQFF	TGTGCCAGCAGTTCCCCCCTAGCGGAGGTCTACAATGAGCAGTTCTTC
NA	TRBV29-1	NA	TRBJ1-2	CSAETVPRYGYTF	TGCAGCGCCGAAACGGTCCCCCGCTATGGCTACACCTTC
few	TRBV30	NA	TRBJ1-5	CAWSVESGQPQHF	TGTGCCTGGAGTGTAGAGTCCGGTCAGCCCCAGCATTTT
NA	TRBV27	NA	TRBJ2-7	CASSSGYEQYF	TGTGCCAGCAGTTCAGGTTACGAGCAGTACTTC
NA	TRBV7-9	TRBD1	TRBJ1-4	CASSTYRGRGEKLFF	TGTGCCAGCAGCACGTACAGGGGGCGAGGGGAAAAACTGTTTTTT
NA	TRBV2	NA	TRBJ2-2	CASSEGSRNTGELFF	TGTGCCAGCAGTGAGGGCTCTAGGAACACCGGGGAGCTGTTTTTT
NA	TRBV4-1	NA	TRBJ1-1	CASSQLTHMNTEAFF	TGCGCCAGCAGCCAATTGACACACATGAACACTGAAGCTTTCTTT
NA	TRBV9	TRBD1	TRBJ1-1	CASSVADRGTEAFF	TGTGCCAGCAGCGTAGCGGACAGGGGCACTGAAGCTTTCTTT
NA	TRBV28	NA	TRBJ2-7	CASSLGSLDSRTGYEQYF	TGTGCCAGCAGTTTAGGGTCGTTGGACAGCAGAACAGGGTACGAGCAGTACTTC
NA	TRBV10-1	TRBD2	TRBJ2-7	CASSGTSGSNSSYEQYF	TGCGCCAGCAGCGGGACTAGCGGGAGTAATAGCTCCTACGAGCAGTACTTC
NA	TRBV27	TRBD1	TRBJ2-7	CASGDRGQYEQYF	TGTGCCAGCGGGGACAGGGGACAGTACGAGCAGTACTTC
NA	TRBV15	TRBD2	TRBJ2-1	CATSRLLAGGSPNNEQFF	TGTGCCACCAGCAGACTCCTAGCGGGAGGGTCCCCAAACAATGAGCAGTTCTTC
NA	TRBV27	TRBD2	TRBJ2-2	CASSLFSGSVSGELFF	TGTGCCAGCAGTTTATTCAGCGGGAGCGTTTCCGGGGAGCTGTTTTTT
NA	TRBV28	TRBD2	TRBJ2-1	CASSLRPGLAGGPYEQFF	TGTGCCAGCAGTTTGAGACCGGGACTAGCGGGAGGGCCCTATGAGCAGTTCTTC
NA	TRBV9	NA	TRBJ1-1	CASSPLVGEAFF	TGTGCCAGCAGCCCTCTGGTTGGGGAAGCTTTCTTT
NA	TRBV10-3	TRBD2	TRBJ2-1	CAISDSSGGSLISYNEQFF	TGTGCCATCAGTGATTCTAGCGGGGGTTCCCTTATCTCCTACAATGAGCAGTTCTTC
NA	TRBV30	NA	TRBJ2-1	CAWSVRGWNEQFF	TGTGCCTGGAGTGTAAGGGGTTGGAATGAGCAGTTCTTC
NA	TRBV27	NA	TRBJ1-1	CASSLLVGDTEAFF	TGTGCCAGCAGTTTATTGGTCGGGGACACTGAAGCTTTCTTT
few	TRBV27	NA	TRBJ1-2	CASTPGAGANYGYTF	TGTGCCAGCACCCCTGGGGCAGGGGCTAACTATGGCTACACCTTC
NA	TRBV6-6	NA	TRBJ1-2	CASSYSDSPANYGYTF	TGTGCCAGCAGTTACTCAGATTCTCCAGCCAACTATGGCTACACCTTC
NA	TRBV19	TRBD1	TRBJ1-2	CASSIVTPTGSSYGYTF	TGTGCCAGTAGTATAGTGACCCCGACAGGGTCGAGCTATGGCTACACCTTC
NA	TRBV27	NA	TRBJ2-7	CASSFSGRMSYEQYF	TGTGCCAGCAGTTTTTCAGGACGCATGTCCTACGAGCAGTACTTC
NA	TRBV27	NA	TRBJ2-5	CASSLFLAPRETQYF	TGTGCCAGCAGTTTATTCCTGGCACCTCGAGAGACCCAGTACTTC
NA	TRBV4-2	TRBD1	TRBJ1-1	CASSQGTGVDTEAFF	TGTGCCAGCAGCCAAGGAACAGGGGTGGACACTGAAGCTTTCTTT
NA	TRBV15	NA	TRBJ1-4	CATNPGGANEKLFF	TGTGCCACCAACCCGGGGGGGGCTAATGAAAAACTGTTTTTT
NA	TRBV7-9	NA	TRBJ2-1	CASSPPGSYNEQFF	TGTGCCAGCAGCCCACCGGGCTCCTACAATGAGCAGTTCTTC
NA	TRBV28	NA	TRBJ2-4	CASSTTDRFDKNIQYF	TGTGCCAGCAGTACTACGGACAGATTCGACAAAAACATTCAGTACTTC
NA	TRBV5-5	NA	TRBJ2-7	CASSLDRTPDYEQYF	TGTGCCAGCAGCTTGGATCGGACGCCGGACTACGAGCAGTACTTC
NA	TRBV28	NA	TRBJ2-3	CASSLTVSTDTQYF	TGTGCCAGCAGTCTTACAGTTAGCACAGATACGCAGTATTTT
NA	TRBV5-4	TRBD1	TRBJ1-2	CASSSGGGYTF	TGTGCCAGCAGCTCAGGGGGTGGCTACACCTTC
NA	TRBV29-1	NA	TRBJ2-2	CSVAYSSMNTGELFF	TGCAGCGTCGCCTACAGCTCTATGAACACCGGGGAGCTGTTTTTT
NA	TRBV6-4	NA	TRBJ2-1	CASSAFLSSYNEQFF	TGTGCCAGCAGTGCTTTCCTTAGCTCCTACAATGAGCAGTTCTTC
NA	TRBV19	NA	TRBJ2-2	CASSMGLPNTGELFF	TGTGCCAGTAGTATGGGACTTCCGAACACCGGGGAGCTGTTTTTT
once	TRBV6-5	TRBD1	TRBJ1-1	CASSDSPGQFEAFF	TGTGCCAGCAGTGACTCACCGGGACAGTTTGAAGCTTTCTTT
NA	TRBV11-2	TRBD1	TRBJ2-7	CASSLGTAVTYEQYF	TGTGCCAGCAGCTTGGGGACAGCCGTCACCTACGAGCAGTACTTC
NA	TRBV18	NA	TRBJ1-3	CASSLGRSSGNTIYF	TGTGCCAGCTCACTAGGACGGTCCTCTGGAAACACCATATATTTT
many	TRBV7-3	NA	TRBJ2-5	CASSLSGVRETQYF	TGTGCCAGCAGCCTTTCTGGGGTCAGGGAGACCCAGTACTTC
NA	TRBV5-5	NA	TRBJ1-4	CASSPGRGGANEKLFF	TGTGCCAGCAGCCCGGGCAGAGGGGGAGCTAATGAAAAACTGTTTTTT
NA	TRBV4-3	NA	TRBJ1-1	CASSQGVLRAEAFF	TGCGCCAGCAGCCAAGGGGTCCTCCGCGCCGAAGCTTTCTTT
NA	TRBV4-1	NA	TRBJ2-7	CASSSTALYEQYF	TGCGCCAGCAGCTCCACAGCACTATACGAGCAGTACTTC
NA	TRBV7-6	NA	TRBJ1-6	CASSPSWALNNSPLHF	TGTGCCAGCAGCCCCAGTTGGGCGCTTAATAATTCACCCCTCCACTTT
NA	TRBV27	NA	TRBJ1-6	CASSLLWPRRDSPLHF	TGTGCCAGCAGTCTCCTGTGGCCCCGTCGGGATTCACCCCTCCACTTT
NA	TRBV27	NA	TRBJ2-3	CASSLRHLGISTDTQYF	TGTGCCAGCAGTTTACGGCATTTAGGTATAAGCACAGATACGCAGTATTTT
NA	TRBV9	TRBD2	TRBJ2-5	CASSPGTSGRETQYF	TGTGCCAGCAGCCCCGGGACTAGCGGGAGAGAGACCCAGTACTTC
NA	TRBV28	TRBD1	TRBJ2-7	CASSDRGGEQYF	TGTGCCAGCAGTGACAGGGGCGGCGAGCAGTACTTC
once	TRBV6-6	TRBD1	TRBJ1-1	CASSYSVTGLEAFF	TGTGCCAGCAGTTACTCGGTGACAGGGCTTGAAGCTTTCTTT
NA	TRBV7-9	TRBD1	TRBJ2-7	CASSLAAGGPTEQYF	TGTGCCAGCAGCTTAGCTGCAGGGGGACCTACGGAGCAGTACTTC